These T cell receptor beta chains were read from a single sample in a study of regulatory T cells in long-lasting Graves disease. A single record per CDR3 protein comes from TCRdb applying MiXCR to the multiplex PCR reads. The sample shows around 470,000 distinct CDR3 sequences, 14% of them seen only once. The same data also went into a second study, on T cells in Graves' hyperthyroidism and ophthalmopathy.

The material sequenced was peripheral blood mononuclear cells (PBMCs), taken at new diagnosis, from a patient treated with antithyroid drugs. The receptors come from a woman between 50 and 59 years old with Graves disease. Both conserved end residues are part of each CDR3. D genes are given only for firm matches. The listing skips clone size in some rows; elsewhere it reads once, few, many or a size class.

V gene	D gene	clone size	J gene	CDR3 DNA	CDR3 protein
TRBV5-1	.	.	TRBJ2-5	TGCGCCAGCAGCTTGTATAGCGGTGGAGAAGAGACCCAGTACTTC	CASSLYSGGEETQYF
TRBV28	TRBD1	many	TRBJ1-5	TGTGCCAGCAGCTCTGGGACAGGGGGCAATCAGCCCCAGCATTTT	CASSSGTGGNQPQHF
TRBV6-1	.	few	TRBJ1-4	TGTGCCAGCACGGGGACATTCACAAGCCCTAATGAAAAACTGTTTTTT	CASTGTFTSPNEKLFF
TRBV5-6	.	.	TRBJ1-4	TGTGCCAGCAGCTTGACAGGATCAACTAATGAAAAACTGTTTTTT	CASSLTGSTNEKLFF
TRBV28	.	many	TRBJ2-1	TGTGCCAGCAGGGACGAAGAGTGGAGCTCCTACAATGAGCAGTTCTTC	CASRDEEWSSYNEQFF
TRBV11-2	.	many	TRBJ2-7	TGTGCCAGCAGCTCGGGCGGGAAACCCTACGAGCAGTACTTC	CASSSGGKPYEQYF
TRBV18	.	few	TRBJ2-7	TGTGCCAGCTCACCCCGGGCTAGCGAGCCCTACGAGCAGTACTTC	CASSPRASEPYEQYF
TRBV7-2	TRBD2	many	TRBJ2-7	TGTGCCAGCAGCCCAGCGGGAGGTCCCTACGAGCAGTACTTC	CASSPAGGPYEQYF
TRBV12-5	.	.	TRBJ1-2	TGTGCTAGTGGTTTGGGGACAACTGGCTACACCTTC	CASGLGTTGYTF
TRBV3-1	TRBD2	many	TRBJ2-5	TGTGCCAGCAGCCAAGATTTAGGCCTAGCGGCAGAGACCCAGTACTTC	CASSQDLGLAAETQYF
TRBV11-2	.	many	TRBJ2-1	TGTGCCAGCAGCTTGTTACTGTTGGGTGATGAGCAGTTCTTC	CASSLLLLGDEQFF
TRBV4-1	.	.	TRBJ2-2	TGCGCCAGCAGCCAAGAAAGGTACACCGGGGAGCTGTTTTTT	CASSQERYTGELFF
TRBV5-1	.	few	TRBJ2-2	TGCGCCAGCAGTTACCCGGGTAACACCGGGGAGCTGTTTTTT	CASSYPGNTGELFF
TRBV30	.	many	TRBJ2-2	TGTGCTCACTCAACCTACGGGGAGCTGTTTTTT	CAHSTYGELFF
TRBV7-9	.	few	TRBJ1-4	TGTGCCAGCAGCTTAGCCGGAAATGAAAAACTGTTTTTT	CASSLAGNEKLFF
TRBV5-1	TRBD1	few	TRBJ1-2	TGCGCCAGCAGCTTGGGACAGGGAGAGGGCTACACCTTC	CASSLGQGEGYTF
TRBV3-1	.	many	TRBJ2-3	TGTGCCAGCAGCCAAGACGGCAGGGCAAGTGATACGCAGTATTTT	CASSQDGRASDTQYF
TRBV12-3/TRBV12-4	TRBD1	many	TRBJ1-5	TGTGCCAGCAGTGTATCCCGGACAGGTAGCAATCAGCCCCAGCATTTT	CASSVSRTGSNQPQHF
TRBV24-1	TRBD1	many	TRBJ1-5	TGTGCCACCAGAGGCGGGACAGGGAATCAGCCCCAGCATTTT	CATRGGTGNQPQHF
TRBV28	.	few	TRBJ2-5	TGTGCCAGCAGTGTGTCGTATCAAGAGACCCAGTACTTC	CASSVSYQETQYF
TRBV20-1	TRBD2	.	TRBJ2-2	TGCAGTGCTTTTAGCGGGGACACCGGGGAGCTGTTTTTT	CSAFSGDTGELFF
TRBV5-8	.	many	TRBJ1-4	TGTGCCAGCAGCCACGGAGGGGGGAACGAAAAACTGTTTTTT	CASSHGGGNEKLFF
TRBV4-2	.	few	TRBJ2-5	TGTGCCAGCAGCCAACCGGAGGGAGGAGAGACCCAGTACTTC	CASSQPEGGETQYF
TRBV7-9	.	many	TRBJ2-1	TGTGCCAGCAGCTTACAAATAATAACTCAACCGAATATAGGTGGACCCCGTGAGCAGTTCTTC	CASSLQIITQPNIGGPREQFF
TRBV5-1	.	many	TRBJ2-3	TGTGCCAGCAGCTTAGTGGGCCGGAGCACAGATACGCAGTATTTT	CASSLVGRSTDTQYF
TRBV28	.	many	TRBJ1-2	TGTGCCAGCAGTCCTTCTGGGGCAGGGAGGAGTGGCTACACCTTC	CASSPSGAGRSGYTF
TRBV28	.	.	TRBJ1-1	TGTGCCAGCAAACCAGGGACCGCAAAGGACACTGAAGCTTTCTTT	CASKPGTAKDTEAFF
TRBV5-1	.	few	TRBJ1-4	TGCGCCAGCAGCCTCGGACCACCAGGGGATGAAAAACTGTTTTTT	CASSLGPPGDEKLFF
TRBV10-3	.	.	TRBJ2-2	TGTGCCACCCAGGGGGGCCCCCAGGACACCGGGGAGCTGTTTTTT	CATQGGPQDTGELFF
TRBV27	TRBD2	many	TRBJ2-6	TGTGCCAGCAGTTTATGGGGGGGGGATCTCTCTGGGGCCAACGTCCTGACTTTC	CASSLWGGDLSGANVLTF
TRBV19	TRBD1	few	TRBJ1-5	TGTGCCAGTAGTATAGTCCAGGGGGCCCTCAGTCAGCCCCAGCATTTT	CASSIVQGALSQPQHF
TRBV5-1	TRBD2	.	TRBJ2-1	TGCGCCAGCAGCGAAGAAGCGGGGCCCTCGGGTAATAAGCAGTTCTTC	CASSEEAGPSGNKQFF
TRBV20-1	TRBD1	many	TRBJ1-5	TGCAGTGCTACCCCCGGGACAGGGCCCGCGCCCCAGCATTTT	CSATPGTGPAPQHF
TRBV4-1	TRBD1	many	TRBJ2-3	TGCGCCAGCAGCCAAGCCGTGAACCGGGACAGTGGAGATACGCAGTATTTT	CASSQAVNRDSGDTQYF
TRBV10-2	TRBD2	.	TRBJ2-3	TGCGCCAGCAGTGACCTAGCGGGAGAAGATACGCAGTATTTT	CASSDLAGEDTQYF
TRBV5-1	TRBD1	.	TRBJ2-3	TGCGCCAGCAGCCAAGATGGGACAGGGTGGAGCACAGATACGCAGTATTTT	CASSQDGTGWSTDTQYF
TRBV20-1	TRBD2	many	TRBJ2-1	TGCAGTGCTAGAGATGTCACACCGGGACTAGCGGGAGGTTACAATGAGCAGTTCTTC	CSARDVTPGLAGGYNEQFF
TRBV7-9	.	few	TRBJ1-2	TGTGCCAGCAGTCCACCGGGGCGGGGGAACTATGGCTACACCTTC	CASSPPGRGNYGYTF
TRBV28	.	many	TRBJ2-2	TGTGCCAGCAGTCCAATAGGGACCCCGAACACCGGGGAGCTGTTTTTT	CASSPIGTPNTGELFF